These 10 T cell receptor beta chains were all obtained from the same sample, sequenced in a study of OX40 agonist ivuxolimab in advanced cancers. Produced via immunoSEQ multiplex PCR; TCRdb's table is partial and in-frame only. The sample lists 39,000 or so clones, around 90% occurring once. This material consisted of CD4+ or CD8+ T cells sorted from blood, taken in a trial of the OX40 agonist ivuxolimab. Receptors were obtained from an adult with an advanced solid tumor such as melanoma, head and neck, liver or kidney cancer.

This sequence joins TRBV5-1 and TRBJ2-3; TRBD2 might be the D (7 bases). The CDR3 spans 16 residues. The germline gives CDR1 SGHRS, CDR2 YFSETQ. Trimming took 4 bases from V and 5 from J, leaving 20 bases between them. The CDR3 reads CASSVSGGPRRDTQYF. CDR3 bases: TGCGCCAGCAGCGTGTCGGGGGGCCCAAGGCGAGATACGCAGTATTTT. Full variable domain (outside the CDR3, taken from reference TRBV5-1 and TRBJ2-3): KAGVTQTPRYLIKTRGQQVTLSCSPISGHRSVSWYQQTPGQGLQFLFEYFSETQRNKGNFPGRFSGRQFSNSRSEMNVSTLELGDSALYLCASSVSGGPRRDTQYFGPGTRLTVL.

V and J are TRBV7-9 and TRBJ2-1, with no clear D. CDR1 is SEHNR, CDR2 FQNEAQ, per germline (reference sequence). V was cut by 2 bases and J by 8 bases, with 13 bases left in between. The CDR3 covers 14 residues. The CDR3 DNA sequence: TGTGCCAGCAGCTTAACGGGTTTTTGGGATGAGCAGTTCTTC. It specifies CASSLTGFWDEQFF.

In its sample, this clone was seen a few times. The chain employs TRBV10-3 and TRBJ2-1; weak D call: TRBD1 (6 bases). The germline gives CDR1 ENHRY, CDR2 SYGVKD. The V end was cut by 3 bases, the J end by 8 bases, with 17 bases between. The CDR3 has 15 residues. For the CDR3, the DNA is TGTGCCATCAGTGACCCAGTACAGGGATTTGATGAGCAGTTCTTC. Translating it yields CAISDPVQGFDEQFF.

A remark on this clone: The junction and the germline gene differ at one end; a read error may be behind it. The gene calls are TRBV7-7 and TRBJ2-3, with 10 bases lining up with TRBD2. The CDR3 has 14 amino acids. Germline assignment: CDR1 SSHAT and CDR2 FNYEAQ (reference sequence). The CDR3 loop reads CASSLGTSVDTQYF. In nucleotides, the CDR3 is TGTGCTAGCAGCTTAGGGACTAGCGTAGATACGCAGTATTTT. The entire variable domain, with the rest obtained from reference TRBV7-7 and TRBJ2-3, is as follows: GAGVSQSPRYKVTKRGQDVTLRCDPISSHATLYWYQQALGQGPEFLTYFNYEAQPDKSGLPSDRFSAERPEGSISTLTIQRTEQRDSAMYRCASSLGTSVDTQYFGPGTRLTVL.

The chain has TRBV2 and TRBJ2-5, with 8 bases fitting TRBD2. Germline V gives CDR1 SNHLY, CDR2 FYNNEI. J was trimmed by 2 bases and V by 9 bases; bases with no gene match: 11. CDR3 size: 15 residues. DNA of the CDR3: TGTGCCAGTACCCCCCCCAGCGGGGGACAAGAGACCCAGTACTTC. As protein: CASTPPSGGQETQYF.

This clone was found once. This sequence joins TRBV7-9 and TRBJ1-4; 10 bases map to TRBD1. V was clipped by 5 bases and J by 8 bases; unmatched bases: 8. Germline V lookup: CDR1 SEHNR, CDR2 FQNEAQ (reference sequence). The CDR3 is 15 residues long. The CDR3 is CASSPIGQGGEKLFF. For the CDR3, the DNA is TGTGCCAGCAGCCCAATTGGACAGGGGGGAGAAAAACTGTTTTTT.

The chain has TRBV10-3 and TRBJ2-3; 9 bases align to TRBD2. CDR1 ENHRY and CDR2 SYGVKD come from the germline V gene. The CDR3 has 15 residues. J lost 1 base, V lost 4 bases, and 3 bases had no gene match. CDR3 nucleotides: TGTGCCATCAGTGTGGCTAGCGGGGGCACAGATACGCAGTATTTT. This translates into CAISVASGGTDTQYF.

The CDR3 is CASSLDRFSQPQHF. The CDR3 DNA sequence: TGTGCCAGCAGCTTAGATCGGTTTAGTCAGCCCCAGCATTTT. The V and J genes are TRBV7-2 and TRBJ1-5; D is unresolved. Germline CDR1 is SGHTA and CDR2 is FQGNSA. The CDR3 totals 14 residues. V lost 1 base and J 6 bases, leaving 10 bases between the germline ends.

The chain joins TRBV7-6 to TRBJ2-5; D remains unclear. This CDR3 region has 13 residues. Germline CDR1 SGHVS, CDR2 FNYEAQ. V lost 4 bases and J 11 bases, leaving 17 bases between the germline ends. CDR3 sequence reads: CASSSGPPSSQYF. CDR3 DNA sequence: TGTGCCAGCAGCTCCGGGCCCCCAAGTTCACAGTACTTC.

In the case of this clone: The sample contains more than one DNA sequence encoding this CDR3. The chain joins TRBV2 to TRBJ1-4; 7 bases align to TRBD1. The V and J ends lost 6 bases and 7 bases, in that order; junction bases with no gene match: 8. The CDR3 has 14 amino acids. CDR1 and CDR2 (germline): SNHLY, FYNNEI. The CDR3 spells CASSPEQGSEKLFF. CDR3 sequence (DNA): TGTGCCAGCAGCCCAGAACAGGGGTCTGAAAAACTGTTTTTT. Looking up the rest from reference TRBV2 and TRBJ1-4 gives the full variable domain: EPEVTQTPSHQVTQMGQEVILRCVPISNHLYFYWYRQILGQKVEFLVSFYNNEISEKSEIFDDQFSVERPDGSNFTLKIRSTKLEDSAMYFCASSPEQGSEKLFFGSGTQLSVL.